The 22 T cell receptor beta chains below were found in one sample sequenced in a study of tumor-infiltrating lymphocytes in primary liver carcinoma. It was unsorted whole blood that yielded blood RNA, and germline DNA was also extracted. cDNA specific to TCR beta was made from 450 to 650 ng of total RNA, with a constant-region primer employed for priming. Construction of TCR beta libraries relied on three successive nested multiplex PCR rounds employing slightly modified ARM-PCR. TRBV1-TRBV30 forward and Cbeta reverse primers drove the first two approximately 10-cycle rounds. MiXCR, applied by TCRdb to the multiplex PCR reads, yields one record per CDR3 protein. Of about 330,000 distinct CDR3 sequences in the sample, less than 65% were seen once. The source material was peripheral blood. The receptors originated from a man in his forties with primary liver carcinoma and hepatitis B virus infection.

In this sample, this clonotype turned up a few times. A read error is possible here, since a much larger clone lies one base away. The V gene is TRBV5-5, the J gene TRBJ2-7; the D is unclear. Germline V gene sequence: CDR1 SGHKS, CDR2 YYEKEE (reference sequence). This CDR3 comprises 13 residues. The ends were cut back, 4 bases at V and 5 bases at J, with 13 bases in the middle. CDR3 region: CASSLQRRDEQYF. The CDR3 nucleotides are TGTGCCAGCAGCCTTCAGCGTAGGGACGAGCAGTACTTC.

The sample holds a few counts of this clonotype. At one of its ends the junction is not consistent with the germline gene, which may arise from a read error. The chain employs TRBV11-2 and TRBJ2-1, with D perhaps TRBD2 (6 bases). The CDR3 consists of 11 residues. CDR1 SGHAT and CDR2 FQNNGV come from the germline V gene. The CDR3 sequence is CASSLWGERFF. Here the CDR3 DNA reads TGTGCCAGCAGCTTATGGGGGGAGCGGTTCTTC.

The chain is built from TRBV12-3 or TRBV12-4 and TRBJ2-6; TRBD2 aligns across 10 bases. The CDR3 sequence is 17 residues long. J lost 0 bases, V lost 6 bases, and 5 bases had no gene match. CDR3 bases: TGTGCCAGCAGCCCAGGACTAGCGGACTCTGGGGCCAACGTCCTGACTTTC. It translates to CASSPGLADSGANVLTF.

Note on this clonotype: Here the CDR3 omits its conserved ending phenylalanine or tryptophan, so a read error is the likely source. J is TRBJ2-3 and V is TRBV6-2 or TRBV6-3; 12 bases are shared with TRBD2. Germline V gene data show CDR1 as MNHEY and CDR2 as SVGEGT. This CDR3 spans 20 amino acids. The V gene end was trimmed by 2 bases and the J gene end by 0 bases; junction bases not matched to a gene: 12. CDR3 residues: CASSYEPDGLAGPSTDTQYL. The CDR3 DNA is TGTGCCAGCAGTTACGAACCAGACGGACTAGCGGGACCTAGCACAGATACGCAGTATTTG.

Notes on this clonotype: One end of the junction does not line up with germline, which may come from a read error. The genes are TRBV6-1 and TRBJ2-1, with TRBD2 matching over 9 bases. CDR3 length: 17 residues. Germline V gene data show CDR1 as MNHNS and CDR2 as SASEGT. Written as DNA, the CDR3 is TGTGCCAACAGTGACTACCAGACTAGCGGAACCCACAATGAGAAGTTCTTC. Translated: CANSDYQTSGTHNEKFF.

This clonotype was counted only a few times. This rearrangement joins TRBV4-3 to TRBJ2-5; maybe TRBD1 (6 bases). This CDR3 has 14 residues. Per the germline V gene, CDR1 is LGHNA and CDR2 is YSLEER. V was cut by 3 bases and J by 1 base, with 9 bases left in between. The CDR3 DNA is TGCGCCAGCAGCCAGCACAGGGCCCAAGAGACCCAGTACTTC. This codes for CASSQHRAQETQYF.

This clonotype was seen repeatedly, ten times or more. The J gene is TRBJ2-5, the V gene TRBV6-5; TRBD1 agrees at 11 bases. The germline CDR1 and CDR2 sequences are MNHEY and SVGAGI. This CDR3 is built from 14 residues. Germline trimming cut 5 bases from V and 5 bases from J; bases unmatched to any gene: 4. The CDR3 loop is CASSRTGGTETQYF. The CDR3 DNA sequence: TGTGCCAGCAGTCGGACAGGGGGCACGGAGACCCAGTACTTC.

A remark on this clonotype: One end of the junction varies from germline; a read error may be responsible. V and J are TRBV11-2 and TRBJ2-5, with a possible D match to TRBD1 (5 bases). This CDR3 has 16 residues. Germline-derived CDR1 and CDR2 are SGHAT and FQNNGV. The CDR3 region is CASSKTTVGLTETQYF. The CDR3 region has the DNA TGTGCCAGCAGCAAGACGACAGTGGGGTTAACAGAGACACAGTACTTC. The full variable domain, in which reference TRBV11-2 and TRBJ2-5 provide the parts outside the CDR3, is EAGVAQSPRYKIIEKRQSVAFWCNPISGHATLYWYQQILGQGPKLLIQFQNNGVVDDSQLPKDRFSAERLKGVDSTLKIQPAKLEDSAVYLCASSKTTVGLTETQYFGPGTRLLVL.

Remarks on this clonotype: A much larger clone lies a single base off, so this may be a read error. The genes are TRBV29-1 and TRBJ2-5; possibly TRBD2 for D (5 bases). Germline values: CDR1 SQVTM, CDR2 ANQGSEA. This CDR3 is 16 amino acids long. The CDR3 loop is CSVGRGNSPFQGTQYF. CDR3 bases: TGCAGCGTTGGAAGAGGGAATAGCCCATTCCAAGGGACCCAGTACTTC.

About this clonotype itself: A junction boundary mismatches the germline segment, possibly from a read error. CDR3 sequence reads: CTSSQAARVDTQYF. Written as DNA, the CDR3 is TGCACCAGCAGCCAGGCCGCAAGGGTAGATACGCAGTATTTT. J is TRBJ2-3 and V is TRBV4-3; D not resolved. This CDR3 region has 14 residues. CDR1 and CDR2 (germline): LGHNA, YSLEER.

CDR3 sequence (DNA): TGTGCCAGCTCACCACCGTCGATATACGAGCAGTACTTC. Its translation: CASSPPSIYEQYF. The V call is TRBV18, the J call TRBJ2-7, with D hard to call. CDR3 size: 13 residues. Trimming pared 0 bases from V and 4 bases from J, leaving 7 bases between. From germline, CDR1 is KGHSH and CDR2 LQKENI.

The chain joins TRBV30 to TRBJ2-3, with 11 bases fitting TRBD1. Germline V gene lookup returns CDR1 GTSNPN and CDR2 SVGIG (reference sequence). The CDR3 is 14 residues long. V lost 5 bases to trimming and J lost 7 bases; unmatched junction nucleotides: 8. The DNA for the CDR3 is TGTGCCTGGGGGACAGGGGGAGCGGCATATACGCAGTATTTT. This encodes CAWGTGGAAYTQYF.

The DNA for the CDR3 is TGTGCCAGCAGTTACTCAGGTAGCGGGCCTAAAGTCGGCCATGAGCAGTTCTTC. Amino acids: CASSYSGSGPKVGHEQFF. The V and J genes are TRBV6-2 or TRBV6-3 and TRBJ2-1, with 7 bases lining up with TRBD2. The ends lost 0 bases at V and 8 bases at J; junction bases unmatched: 16. Germline V gene sequence: CDR1 MNHEY, CDR2 SVGEGT. The CDR3 totals 18 residues.

Points on this clonotype: A much larger clone lies one base from this, so it may be a read error. J is TRBJ2-7 and V is TRBV10-3; 10 positions match TRBD2. The germline V gene encodes CDR1 ENHRY and CDR2 SYGVKD. The CDR3 extends over 16 amino acids. The CDR3 loop reads CAISRGALAGFYGQYF. The CDR3 coding sequence is TGTGCCATCAGCCGGGGGGCACTAGCGGGATTCTACGGGCAGTACTTC.

A note on this clonotype: This sequence may be a read error, since a much larger clone differs from it by one base. V gene TRBV12-3 or TRBV12-4 combines with J gene TRBJ2-7; D unclear. The CDR3 totals 13 residues. Trimming took off 3 bases at V and 2 bases at J, with 8 bases between the two ends. This CDR3 is CASSFGRPYEQYF. CDR3 nucleotides: TGTGCCAGCAGTTTCGGGCGACCCTACGAGCAGTACTTC.

The chain recombines TRBV11-3 with TRBJ2-2; D is perhaps TRBD1 or TRBD2 (5 bases each). The V end was cut by 9 bases, the J end by 6 bases, with 29 bases between. Germline CDR1 reads SGHNT; CDR2 reads YENEEA. CDR3 length equals 18 residues. CDR3: CARSPNTFGTSSAGELFF. The CDR3 DNA is TGTGCCAGAAGCCCCAATACGTTCGGGACCTCGTCCGCCGGGGAGCTGTTTTTT.

With regard to this clonotype: A much larger clone differs from this one at a single base, so this may be a read error. The chain is built from TRBV4-1 and TRBJ2-5, with 11 bases matching TRBD2. Germline V CDR1 and CDR2: MGHRA, YSYEKL. The CDR3 is 16 residues long. The CDR3 here is CASSQQTSGGLETQHF. The CDR3 DNA sequence: TGCGCCAGCAGCCAACAAACTAGCGGGGGTCTAGAGACCCAGCACTTC.

At least ten counts were recorded for this clonotype. One junction end disagrees with the germline gene, perhaps due to a read error. The gene calls are TRBV10-3 and TRBJ2-1; 11 bases are shared with TRBD2. CDR1 ENHRY and CDR2 SYGVKD come from the germline V gene. The CDR3 contains 14 residues. CDR3 coding DNA: TGTGCCAGCAGTAGCGGGAGGGCCAAAAATGAGCAGTTCTTC. This codes for CASSSGRAKNEQFF.

This clonotype has just one count. One junction end does not reproduce the germline sequence, and a read error may be involved. This chain links TRBV11-2 with TRBJ1-1; D unresolved. The CDR3 contains 12 residues. Germline CDR1 and CDR2: SGHAT and FQNNGV. The CDR3 DNA reads as TGTGCCTGCAGCCAGAACTACACTGAAGCTTTCTTT. The encoded protein is CACSQNYTEAFF.

This clonotype was seen more than once but under ten times. The chain recombines TRBV6-5 with TRBJ2-3, with 10 bases identical to TRBD1. V was clipped by 6 bases and J by 6 bases; unmatched bases: 12. The CDR3 consists of 16 residues. Germline CDR1 MNHEY, CDR2 SVGAGI. CDR3 in amino acids: CASSPPPGTGADTQYF. CDR3 DNA sequence: TGTGCCAGCAGCCCGCCTCCCGGGACAGGGGCCGATACGCAGTATTTT.

The chain uses TRBV10-3 and TRBJ2-3; 7 nucleotides match TRBD2. Germline V lookup: CDR1 ENHRY, CDR2 SYGVKD. With V trimmed by 6 bases and J by 6 bases, 12 bases remained unmatched. This CDR3 has 15 residues. CDR3 sequence (DNA): TGTGCCATCAGCGGGACTGGCGGGAGTGTGGATACGCAGTATTTT. Translation gives CAISGTGGSVDTQYF.

On this clonotype: A read error may be the cause here, since a much bigger clone is one base away. The rearrangement joins TRBV6-1 to TRBJ1-2; a weak D match, TRBD1 (5 bases). V was pared by 7 bases and J by 5 bases, with 8 bases between. This CDR3 contains 11 residues. From germline, CDR1 is MNHNS and CDR2 SASEGT. The CDR3 nucleotides read TGTGCCAGCATCGAGGGGTATGGCTACACCTTC. This codes for CASIEGYGYTF.